Each of the 10 T cell receptor beta chains below was sequenced from the same sample in a study of T cell clones after liver transplantation. Sequencing used immunoSEQ multiplex PCR; TCRdb keeps in-frame clones, though not all of them. This table holds roughly 55,000 clones, roughly 71% found once. Sequencing used CD4+ T cells from blood, obtained approximately 54 months after liver transplant. The receptors derive from a human patient who received a liver transplant. A subset of T cells may come from the graft donor.

The V call is TRBV7-9, the J call TRBJ2-7; 8 bases are shared with TRBD1. The V segment lost 5 bases and the J segment 3 bases; nucleotides outside the gene matches: 6. The germline gives CDR1 SEHNR, CDR2 FQNEAQ (reference sequence). The CDR3 is made up of 14 amino acids. CDR3 DNA sequence: TGTGCCAGCAGCCCAAGTACAGGGGGCTACGAGCAGTACTTC. It encodes CASSPSTGGYEQYF.

This chain joins TRBV14 and TRBJ1-1, with D unresolved. Per the germline V gene, CDR1 is SGHDN and CDR2 is FVKESK. CDR3 length equals 13 residues. V was pared by 1 base and J by 5 bases, with 8 bases between. CDR3 nucleotide sequence: TGTGCCAGCAGCCAAGTCATGGGGACTGAAGCTTTCTTT. Encoded protein: CASSQVMGTEAFF.

This clone was seen a handful of times. CDR3 sequence: CASSSPGTGANVLTF. CDR3 bases: TGTGCCAGCAGCTCTCCCGGGACAGGGGCCAACGTCCTGACTTTC. J is TRBJ2-6 and V is TRBV5-5, with D perhaps matching TRBD1 (6 bases). Germline V gene sequence: CDR1 SGHKS, CDR2 YYEKEE (reference sequence). V was cut by 3 bases and J by 4 bases, with 11 bases left in between. CDR3 size: 15 residues.

The chain uses TRBV2 and TRBJ1-5; D is perhaps TRBD1 (5 bases). V was trimmed by 4 bases and J by 7 bases, leaving 11 bases between them. This CDR3 region has 13 residues. Germline values: CDR1 SNHLY, CDR2 FYNNEI. The CDR3 loop is CASSAGTGQPQHF. The CDR3 bases are TGTGCCAGCAGTGCCGGGACCGGACAGCCCCAGCATTTT.

The V call is TRBV4-1, the J call TRBJ2-6, with D possibly called TRBD1 or TRBD2 (5 bases each). This CDR3 has 16 amino acids. Germline values: CDR1 MGHRA, CDR2 YSYEKL. Deletions cut 2 bases from V and 4 bases from J, with 12 bases between. CDR3 loop: CASSQREGPGANVLTF. The CDR3 region has the DNA TGCGCCAGCAGCCAACGTGAGGGACCCGGGGCCAACGTCCTGACTTTC.

The rearrangement joins TRBV6-5 to TRBJ2-3; D uncertain. Trimming shortened V by 5 bases and J by 3 bases, and 12 bases separated the two germline ends. CDR1 and CDR2 (germline): MNHEY, SVGAGI. The CDR3 contains 14 residues. CDR3 bases: TGTGCCAGCAGTGCAGGAATATTTACAGATACGCAGTATTTT. Protein: CASSAGIFTDTQYF.

DNA for the CDR3: TGCGCCAGCGGGAGGACGGAGGATCCCGAGCAGTACTTC. Translation: CASGRTEDPEQYF. The genes are TRBV23-1 and TRBJ2-7, with D maybe TRBD2 (6 bases). TRBV23-1 is labeled an ORF, and its function is uncertain. V shed 8 bases and J shed 6 bases, with 17 bases lying between them. This CDR3 comprises 13 residues.

The genes are TRBV6-5 and TRBJ1-6; 7 bases are shared with TRBD1. This CDR3 has 14 residues. The V segment lost 6 bases and the J segment 10 bases; nucleotides outside the gene matches: 9. Germline-derived CDR1 and CDR2 are MNHEY and SVGAGI. CDR3 protein: CASSATGFQSPLHF. The CDR3 DNA follows: TGTGCCAGCAGCGCGACAGGGTTTCAGTCACCCCTCCACTTT.

This chain connects TRBV30 to TRBJ1-2, with D possibly matching TRBD1 (5 bases). The CDR3 runs 14 residues. V gave up 0 bases and J gave up 5 bases, with 13 bases separating them. The germline V gene encodes CDR1 GTSNPN and CDR2 SVGIG (reference sequence). This chain's CDR3 is CAWSVGTRGYGYTF. CDR3 sequence (DNA): TGTGCCTGGAGTGTAGGGACGCGAGGTTATGGCTACACCTTC.

This clone was counted a single time. This chain connects TRBV11-2 to TRBJ1-2, with unresolved D. Germline V gene sequence: CDR1 SGHAT, CDR2 FQNNGV. This CDR3 has 13 residues. V shed 4 bases and J shed 2 bases, with 8 bases lying between them. CDR3 sequence reads: CASSYGGNYGYTF. The CDR3 nucleotides read TGTGCCAGCAGCTACGGCGGCAACTATGGCTACACCTTC.